One and the same sample provided the 19 T cell receptor beta chains below, sequenced in a study of memory CD4+ T cells and cytomegalovirus serostatus. Measured with immunoSEQ multiplex PCR; TCRdb has only the in-frame clones, and not every one. This table has 70,000 or so clones, 60% to 80% appearing once. The sort gate was single viable CD3+CD4+CD8-CD45RO+ cells for memory CD4+ T cells. The sample comprised memory CD4+ T cells from blood. The receptors were gathered from an adult in good health and CMV-seropositive.

The chain couples TRBV30 to TRBJ2-4, with D tentatively TRBD1 or TRBD2 (6 bases each). Germline lookup yields CDR1 GTSNPN and CDR2 SVGIG (reference sequence). Between the trimmed V and J ends, which lost 5 bases and 8 bases, there was a span of 16 bases. The CDR3 loop spans 13 amino acids. The CDR3: CAWARGEWDIQYF. CDR3 in DNA: TGTGCCTGGGCAAGGGGGGAGTGGGACATTCAGTACTTC.

This chain uses TRBV27 with TRBJ2-1; D might be TRBD1 or TRBD2, each matching 5 bases. V was trimmed by 4 bases and J by 9 bases, leaving 19 bases between them. Germline-derived CDR1 and CDR2 are MNHEY and SMNVEV (reference sequence). The CDR3 is 15 amino acids. CDR3 in amino acids: CASSYPGTRLGEQFF. CDR3 DNA sequence: TGTGCCAGCAGTTACCCAGGGACCCGTTTGGGTGAGCAGTTCTTC.

This sequence joins TRBV13 and TRBJ1-1; tentatively, D is TRBD1 (5 bases). In germline, CDR1 is PRHDT, CDR2 FYEKMQ (reference sequence). V dropped 5 bases and J dropped 4 bases, with 14 bases sitting between them. This CDR3 is 14 amino acids long. CDR3 region: CASSPNPGSTEAFF. CDR3 bases: TGTGCCAGCAGCCCTAACCCAGGGAGCACTGAAGCTTTCTTT. Drawing the rest from reference TRBV13 and TRBJ1-1, the complete variable domain is AAGVIQSPRHLIKEKRETATLKCYPIPRHDTVYWYQQGPGQDPQFLISFYEKMQSDKGSIPDRFSAQQFSDYHSELNMSSLELGDSALYFCASSPNPGSTEAFFGQGTRLTVV.

The V and J genes are TRBV5-1 and TRBJ1-1, with D uncertain. The V gene's germline CDR1 is SGHRS and CDR2 YFSETQ. V was trimmed by 6 bases and J by 1 base, leaving 10 bases between them. This CDR3 is 13 amino acids long. The CDR3 region is CASKVSTNTEAFF. DNA of the CDR3: TGCGCCAGCAAGGTCTCAACGAACACTGAAGCTTTCTTT.

This clone was counted a single time. Here the CDR3 reads CASSQTSGSADTQYF. CDR3 DNA sequence: TGCGCCAGCAGCCAAACCAGCGGGAGTGCAGATACGCAGTATTTT. The chain links TRBV4-3 to TRBJ2-3, with TRBD2 matching over 8 bases. V lost 2 bases to trimming and J lost 4 bases; unmatched junction nucleotides: 5. Per the germline V gene, CDR1 is LGHNA and CDR2 is YSLEER. There are 15 residues in the CDR3.

The chain is built from TRBV19 and TRBJ2-1, with a weak D call TRBD2 (6 bases). This CDR3 region has 15 residues. V was clipped by 9 bases and J by 2 bases, with 17 bases between them. Per germline, CDR1 LNHDA and CDR2 SQIVND (reference sequence). CDR3 region: CASRTQAGTYNEQFF. The CDR3, as DNA: TGTGCCAGCCGAACACAGGCGGGGACCTACAATGAGCAGTTCTTC.

V usage is TRBV28 and J usage is TRBJ2-7, with a weak D call TRBD1 (5 bases). Trimming left V 5 bases short and J 3 bases short, with 14 bases between. This CDR3 region has 14 residues. Germline values: CDR1 MDHEN, CDR2 SYDVKM. Written as DNA, the CDR3 is TGTGCCAGCAGTCCGTACACAGGCTACTACGAGCAGTACTTC. Residues: CASSPYTGYYEQYF.

This clone was counted between two and nine times. The chain is built from TRBV2 and TRBJ1-4; 7 bases map to TRBD1. The V segment lost 4 bases and the J segment 3 bases; nucleotides outside the gene matches: 5. CDR1 and CDR2 (germline): SNHLY, FYNNEI. This CDR3 has 15 residues. The CDR3 region has the DNA TGTGCCAGCAGTGCCTTCGGGACAGCTAATGAAAAACTGTTTTTT. Its translation: CASSAFGTANEKLFF.

The chain recombines TRBV28 with TRBJ1-2; D possibly corresponds to TRBD1 (6 bases). Germline V gene sequence: CDR1 MDHEN, CDR2 SYDVKM. The CDR3 runs 13 residues. V was trimmed by 6 bases and J by 5 bases, leaving 13 bases between them. The CDR3 region is CASSLRQEYGYTF. DNA of the CDR3: TGTGCCAGCAGCCTCAGACAGGAATATGGCTACACCTTC.

The sample holds a few counts of this clone. V is TRBV5-1 and J is TRBJ1-6, with 7 bases identical to TRBD1. Germline CDR1 SGHRS, CDR2 YFSETQ. After removal of 1 base from V and 9 bases from J, the junction contained 7 bases not matched to a gene. The CDR3 runs 15 residues. This CDR3 reads CASSLMGTVVSPLHF. In nucleotides, the CDR3 is TGCGCCAGCAGCTTGATGGGGACAGTGGTTTCACCCCTCCACTTT.

The genes are TRBV4-1 and TRBJ2-3; D uncertain. Per germline, CDR1 MGHRA and CDR2 YSYEKL. This CDR3 contains 13 residues. Trimming took off 0 bases at V and 4 bases at J, with 5 bases between the two ends. DNA of the CDR3: TGCGCCAGCAGCCAAGATGAGCCAGATACGCAGTATTTT. Protein product: CASSQDEPDTQYF.

The rearrangement joins TRBV2 to TRBJ2-2; D is ambiguous. The germline CDR1 and CDR2 sequences are SNHLY and FYNNEI. Trimming took 7 bases from V and 3 from J, leaving 6 bases between them. The CDR3 is made up of 12 amino acids. CDR3 sequence: CASKMDTGELFF. CDR3 bases: TGTGCCAGCAAGATGGACACCGGGGAGCTGTTTTTT.

The rearrangement uses TRBV6-1 and TRBJ1-1; D gene unclear. This CDR3 spans 12 amino acids. Germline lookup yields CDR1 MNHNS and CDR2 SASEGT. Trimming removed 6 bases from V and 5 bases from J, with 10 bases in between. For the CDR3, the DNA is TGTGCCAGCAGCCATCGTAGGACTGAAGCTTTCTTT. It codes for CASSHRRTEAFF.

Remarks on this clone: An end of the junction does not agree with germline; a read error may underlie this. The J gene is TRBJ2-2, the V gene TRBV5-1, with D maybe TRBD2 (6 bases). Germline assignment: CDR1 SGHRS and CDR2 YFSETQ. This CDR3 has 16 amino acids. This CDR3 reads CASSLLPGENPGELFF. The CDR3 DNA reads TGCGCCAGCAGCTTGCTCCCGGGAGAGAACCCCGGGGAGCTGTTTTTT.

The J gene is TRBJ1-1, the V gene TRBV5-4; no definite D call. This CDR3 has 14 residues. Germline lookup yields CDR1 SGHNT and CDR2 YYREEE (reference sequence). The ends were cut back, 0 bases at V and 2 bases at J, with 8 bases in the middle. The CDR3: CASSLVFSNTEAFF. In DNA form, the CDR3 reads TGTGCCAGCAGCTTGGTATTTAGTAACACTGAAGCTTTCTTT.

This sequence joins TRBV9 and TRBJ2-5; D may correspond to TRBD1 or TRBD2 (6 bases each). V was shortened by 6 bases and J by 1 base, with 22 bases between the two germline ends. CDR1 and CDR2 from the germline V gene are SGDLS and YYNGEE. The CDR3 consists of 17 residues. The CDR3 DNA sequence: TGTGCCAGCACACGCTACGGAGGCAGGGGAGGCCAAGAGACCCAGTACTTC. Encoded protein: CASTRYGGRGGQETQYF.

The rearrangement uses TRBV5-1 and TRBJ2-3; the match to TRBD2 covers 12 bases. This CDR3 has 16 amino acids. The V gene end was trimmed by 5 bases and the J gene end by 2 bases; junction bases not matched to a gene: 6. Per germline, CDR1 SGHRS and CDR2 YFSETQ. CDR3 coding DNA: TGCGCCAGCAGGTTAGGACTAGCGGGACTCACAGATACGCAGTATTTT. Translating gives CASRLGLAGLTDTQYF. Full variable domain (missing parts from reference TRBV5-1 and TRBJ2-3): KAGVTQTPRYLIKTRGQQVTLSCSPISGHRSVSWYQQTPGQGLQFLFEYFSETQRNKGNFPGRFSGRQFSNSRSEMNVSTLELGDSALYLCASRLGLAGLTDTQYFGPGTRLTVL.

This chain connects TRBV20-1 to TRBJ2-3; D may be TRBD2 (6 bases). V was trimmed by 6 bases and J by 9 bases, leaving 13 bases between them. There are 11 residues in the CDR3. Germline V gene sequence: CDR1 DFQATT, CDR2 SNEGSKA (reference sequence). CDR3 amino acids: CSAQLEGTQYF. As DNA, the CDR3 is TGCAGTGCCCAACTGGAGGGGACGCAGTATTTT.

The chain has TRBV6-5 and TRBJ2-6; tentatively, D is TRBD2 (6 bases). CDR1 MNHEY and CDR2 SVGAGI come from the germline V gene. The V and J ends lost 2 bases and 4 bases respectively, with 9 bases between them. The CDR3 consists of 15 residues. The chain's CDR3 is CASSYGGVGANVLTF. In nucleotides, the CDR3 is TGTGCCAGCAGTTACGGAGGGGTCGGGGCCAACGTCCTGACTTTC.